The 16 T cell receptor beta chains presented below share a single source sample, sequenced in a study of CD8 T cells in Susac syndrome. About 0.5 to 1 ug RNA was reverse transcribed with random hexamers. TCRdb re-called the immunoSEQ multiplex PCR reads through MiXCR, storing one row per CDR3 protein. The table includes 150,000 to 200,000 distinct CDR3 sequences, around 96% detected once. Sequencing input: CD8+ T cells from PBMCs. The receptors were sampled from a human donor with multiple sclerosis.

The chain is built from TRBV28 and TRBJ2-7; 13 bases match TRBD2. With V trimmed by 4 bases and J by 2 bases, 5 bases remained unmatched. Germline lookup yields CDR1 MDHEN and CDR2 SYDVKM. This CDR3 has 16 residues. CDR3 loop: CASSSPGTSGTYEQYF. The CDR3 DNA reads TGTGCCAGCAGTTCACCCGGGACTAGCGGGACCTACGAGCAGTACTTC.

This sequence joins TRBV28 and TRBJ2-3, with 7 bases lining up with TRBD2. This CDR3 spans 15 amino acids. Unmatched junction bases numbered 12, after V lost 6 bases and J lost 6 bases. Germline loops: CDR1 MDHEN, CDR2 SYDVKM. The CDR3 here is CASSHGLGARDTQYF. CDR3 in DNA: TGTGCCAGCAGCCATGGACTAGGAGCCCGGGATACGCAGTATTTT.

The chain links TRBV29-1 to TRBJ2-5; D may be TRBD1 (5 bases). The CDR3 is 12 amino acids. V was shortened by 5 bases and J by 5 bases, with 12 bases between the two germline ends. Germline V gene data show CDR1 as SQVTM and CDR2 as ANQGSEA. CDR3 in DNA: TGCAGCGTTCGGACACACCGGGAGACCCAGTACTTC. It specifies CSVRTHRETQYF.

The V call is TRBV30, the J call TRBJ2-1; 13 bases map to TRBD2. In germline, CDR1 is GTSNPN, CDR2 SVGIG (reference sequence). The V and J ends lost 4 bases and 2 bases, in that order; junction bases with no gene match: 14. CDR3 size: 19 residues. The CDR3 region has the DNA TGTGCCTGGACAACGGGACTAGCGGGACTAGTCCTACCCTACAATGAGCAGTTCTTC. Translating it yields CAWTTGLAGLVLPYNEQFF. The complete variable domain, with remaining parts taken from reference TRBV30 and TRBJ2-1, reads SQTIHQWPATLVQPVGSPLSLECTVEGTSNPNLYWYRQAAGRGLQLLFYSVGIGQISSEVPQNLSASRPQDRQFILSSKKLLLSDSGFYLCAWTTGLAGLVLPYNEQFFGPGTRLTVL.

The V call is TRBV28, the J call TRBJ2-1, with D uncertain. This CDR3 is 11 amino acids long. Per germline, CDR1 MDHEN and CDR2 SYDVKM. V gave up 1 base and J gave up 8 bases, with 3 bases separating them. CDR3 coding DNA: TGTGCCAGCAGTTTATCTCATGAGCAGTTCTTC. This codes for CASSLSHEQFF.

V is TRBV4-1 and J is TRBJ1-1; TRBD1 matches at 7 bases. Looked up from germline, CDR1 is MGHRA and CDR2 is YSYEKL. This CDR3 has 12 residues. Trimming took 3 bases from V and 7 from J; bases not matched to a gene: 2. The CDR3 spells CASSQGDSEAFF. Here the CDR3 DNA reads TGCGCCAGCAGCCAGGGGGACAGTGAAGCTTTCTTT.

The J gene is TRBJ2-3, the V gene TRBV7-2, with D perhaps given as TRBD1 or TRBD2 (5 bases each). The CDR3 is made up of 16 amino acids. V lost 4 bases and J lost 2, with 16 bases in between. Germline V lookup: CDR1 SGHTA, CDR2 FQGNSA. The CDR3 reads CASSSMEWDVTDTQYF. In nucleotides, the CDR3 is TGTGCCAGCAGCTCCATGGAATGGGACGTCACAGATACGCAGTATTTT. Full variable domain (rest looked up from reference TRBV7-2 and TRBJ2-3): GAGVSQSPSNKVTEKGKDVELRCDPISGHTALYWYRQSLGQGLEFLIYFQGNSAPDKSGLPSDRFSAERTGGSVSTLTIQRTQQEDSAVYLCASSSMEWDVTDTQYFGPGTRLTVL.

A word on this clonotype: A junction boundary mismatches the germline segment, possibly from a read error. The CDR3 protein is CASTGDAYLF. The DNA for the CDR3 is TGTGCCAGCACCGGGGACGCGTACCTCTTC. The chain uses TRBV7-9 and TRBJ2-1, with D perhaps matching TRBD1 or TRBD2 (5 bases each). Germline CDR1 reads SEHNR; CDR2 reads FQNEAQ (reference sequence). There are 10 residues in the CDR3. Filled out from reference TRBV7-9 and TRBJ2-1, the complete variable domain reads DTGVSQNPRHKITKRGQNVTFRCDPISEHNRLYWYRQTLGQGPEFLTYFQNEAQLEKSRLLSDRFSAERPKGSFSTLEIQRTEQGDSAMYLCASTGDAYLFGPGTRLTVL.

J is TRBJ1-1 and V is TRBV30; D remains ambiguous. Trimming removed 0 bases from V and 2 bases from J, with 4 bases in between. Germline V gene sequence: CDR1 GTSNPN, CDR2 SVGIG (reference sequence). The CDR3 contains 12 residues. The DNA of the CDR3 is TGTGCCTGGAGTGTTACTAACACTGAAGCTTTCTTT. As protein: CAWSVTNTEAFF.

V is TRBV2 and J is TRBJ2-7; D not certain. This CDR3 region has 17 residues. Germline V gene lookup returns CDR1 SNHLY and CDR2 FYNNEI. V was clipped by 5 bases and J by 3 bases, with 23 bases between them. CDR3 DNA: TGTGCCAGCAGTCTCGTGACGGATCCTACCTCGTACTACGAGCAGTACTTC. Translated: CASSLVTDPTSYYEQYF.

This clonotype showed up just once. The V call is TRBV2, the J call TRBJ1-1; no clear D gene. The length of the CDR3 is 14 residues. From germline, CDR1 is SNHLY and CDR2 FYNNEI. V lost 8 bases and J lost 0, with 13 bases in between. This CDR3 is CASRSASLNTEAFF. The CDR3 DNA follows: TGTGCCAGCCGCAGCGCCAGTTTGAACACTGAAGCTTTCTTT.

The chain combines TRBV15 with TRBJ2-1; D gene ambiguous. Germline V gene lookup returns CDR1 LNHNV and CDR2 YYDKDF (reference sequence). The CDR3 consists of 15 residues. V lost 4 bases, J lost 4 bases, and 14 bases lay in between. CDR3 sequence (DNA): TGTGCCACCAGCACCGACACCGAGCTATACAATGAGCAGTTCTTC. This codes for CATSTDTELYNEQFF.

This sequence joins TRBV5-1 and TRBJ1-2, with D unclear. Trimming took 1 base from V and 0 from J, leaving 10 bases between them. The CDR3 is made up of 15 amino acids. Germline CDR1 reads SGHRS; CDR2 reads YFSETQ. CDR3 region: CASSLSGLPNYGYTF. DNA for the CDR3: TGCGCCAGCAGCTTGAGTGGCCTTCCTAACTATGGCTACACCTTC. The variable domain in full, with the rest retrieved from reference TRBV5-1 and TRBJ1-2, is KAGVTQTPRYLIKTRGQQVTLSCSPISGHRSVSWYQQTPGQGLQFLFEYFSETQRNKGNFPGRFSGRQFSNSRSEMNVSTLELGDSALYLCASSLSGLPNYGYTFGSGTRLTVV.

The CDR3 region has the DNA TGCAGTCACAGGGCTAACTATGGCTACACCTTC. Encoded protein: CSHRANYGYTF. The chain uses TRBV29-1 and TRBJ1-2, with D perhaps TRBD1 (6 bases). There are 11 residues in the CDR3. The V gene's germline CDR1 is SQVTM and CDR2 ANQGSEA.

The genes are TRBV3-1 and TRBJ2-1; 10 bases are shared with TRBD2. Germline-derived CDR1 and CDR2 are LGHDT and YNNKEL (reference sequence). The V gene end was trimmed by 0 bases and the J gene end by 3 bases; junction bases not matched to a gene: 8. CDR3 length: 18 residues. CDR3 nucleotides: TGTGCCAGCAGCCAAGATCGGGGCCTAGCGGGAGACTACAATGAGCAGTTCTTC. Translated, it gives CASSQDRGLAGDYNEQFF.

The chain couples TRBV14 to TRBJ1-1; the match to TRBD1 covers 7 bases. This CDR3 is 14 amino acids long. CDR1 is SGHDN, CDR2 FVKESK, per germline. After removal of 4 bases from V and 4 bases from J, the junction contained 6 bases not matched to a gene. The CDR3 reads CASSPDRAGTEAFF. The DNA for the CDR3 is TGTGCCAGCAGCCCAGACAGGGCCGGCACTGAAGCTTTCTTT.